The 8 T cell receptor beta chains reported below all come from one sample, sequenced in a study of molecular identifiers for immune sequencing clone quantification. TCRdb redid the calling of the PCR reads with MiXCR, one entry per CDR3 protein. The sample lists about 640,000 distinct CDR3 sequences; 20% were seen once. The sequenced sample was naive CD8+ T cells from blood, with Jurkat cell RNA spiked in. Documented subset: FACS-sorted CD8+CD4-CCR7+CD45RA+ naive T cells. These receptors were taken from a human donor in good health. Some libraries in this study had Jurkat cell RNA spiked in.

This clonotype was picked up many times. This rearrangement joins TRBV7-9 to TRBJ1-4; 9 bases align to TRBD1. The CDR3 length is 15 residues. Per germline, CDR1 SEHNR and CDR2 FQNEAQ (reference sequence). With V trimmed by 7 bases and J by 10 bases, 13 bases remained unmatched. The CDR3: CASTQAGQGLGKLFF. The CDR3 region has the DNA TGTGCCAGCACCCAAGCGGGACAGGGTTTAGGAAAACTGTTTTTT.

A word on this clonotype: This may arise from a read error, as a much more abundant clone is one base away. The chain joins TRBV29-1 to TRBJ1-2; D uncertain. The CDR3 contains 13 residues. The germline gives CDR1 SQVTM, CDR2 ANQGSEA. Trimming pared 3 bases from V and 3 bases from J, leaving 11 bases between. The CDR3 DNA reads TGCAGCGTTGACGCTATCGGTGACTATGGCTACACCTTC. It codes for CSVDAIGDYGYTF.

The CDR3 here is CASSSLEWGTTETQYF. The DNA for the CDR3 is TGTGCCAGCAGCTCCTTGGAGTGGGGGACTACAGAGACCCAGTACTTC. This chain uses TRBV7-9 with TRBJ2-5; 7 bases are shared with TRBD2. The V and J ends lost 4 bases and 4 bases, in that order; junction bases with no gene match: 12. The CDR3 length is 16 residues. Germline V gives CDR1 SEHNR, CDR2 FQNEAQ (reference sequence).

This clonotype was observed at least ten times. The CDR3 DNA follows: TGTGCCAGCAGCTCTGGGGGGGGCCATGCGACAGATACGCAGTATTTT. Translating it yields CASSSGGGHATDTQYF. The V call is TRBV9, the J call TRBJ2-3; a weak D match, TRBD2 (7 bases). The V gene lost 4 bases and the J gene lost 3 bases, with 18 bases spanning the gap. This CDR3 is built from 16 residues. From germline, CDR1 is SGDLS and CDR2 YYNGEE.

This chain connects TRBV6-6 to TRBJ2-5; 11 nucleotides match TRBD2. After removal of 7 bases from V and 1 base from J, the junction contained 8 bases not matched to a gene. The germline V gene has CDR1 MNHNY and CDR2 SVGAGI (reference sequence). The CDR3 extends over 16 amino acids. CDR3: CASTLNSGRAQETQYF. CDR3 nucleotides: TGTGCCAGCACCCTGAATAGCGGGAGGGCCCAAGAGACCCAGTACTTC.

The sample holds many counts of this clonotype. This chain's CDR3 is CASSYPDETQYF. The CDR3 DNA follows: TGTGCCAGCAGTTACCCGGATGAGACCCAGTACTTC. This chain connects TRBV6-2 or TRBV6-3 to TRBJ2-5; D unclear. CDR3 length: 12 amino acids. Germline V gives CDR1 MNHEY, CDR2 SVGEGT. Trimming pared 2 bases from V and 5 bases from J, leaving 6 bases between.

This clonotype has ten or more counts. The chain is built from TRBV13 and TRBJ2-7, with TRBD2 matching 11 bases. This CDR3 spans 16 amino acids. Germline loops: CDR1 PRHDT, CDR2 FYEKMQ (reference sequence). V was pared by 5 bases and J by 6 bases, with 12 bases of the junction left unmatched. The chain's CDR3 is CASSPRGPSGRIEQYF. DNA of the CDR3: TGTGCCAGCAGCCCCAGGGGACCTAGCGGGAGGATCGAGCAGTACTTC.

This clonotype was recorded a few times. The rearrangement links TRBV4-3 to TRBJ2-1; D might be TRBD1 or TRBD2, each matching 5 bases. Germline CDR1 is LGHNA and CDR2 is YSLEER. V gave up 0 bases and J gave up 6 bases, with 9 bases separating them. The CDR3 spans 14 residues. DNA for the CDR3: TGCGCCAGCAGCCAAGATGCCGGGGCCAATGAGCAGTTCTTC. This gives the protein CASSQDAGANEQFF.